This T cell receptor (beta chain) was identified during a study of identical twins. cDNA molecules carried unique molecular identifiers, and template switching added a universal primer site. MiXCR, applied by TCRdb to the 5' RACE reads, yields one record per CDR3 protein. The table includes hundreds of thousands of distinct CDR3 sequences, 21% detected once. The V end was cut by 3 bases, the J end by 0 bases, with 9 bases between. Germline CDR1 is DFQATT and CDR2 is SNEGSKA (reference sequence). This CDR3 region has 13 residues. These data also featured in a second study, about T cells expressing NK-cell markers. This second report adds: The CD3+CD56-NKG2C+ fraction was also led by these clonotypes in a few donors.

The sample comprised PBMCs. V gene TRBV20-1 combines with J gene TRBJ2-7, with no clear D. This sequence originates from a young woman in good health. In DNA form, the CDR3 reads TGCAGTGCTAGTTGGGGAATCTCCTACGAGCAGTACTTC. Protein product: CSASWGISYEQYF.